The present entry profiles one T cell receptor beta chain with its context. No antigen is known for it. These data originate in a study of shared clonotypes between healthy human individuals. About the study: CD8 memory received one plate per donor, CD8 naive two, CD4 memory three and CD4 naive three. Study observations and caveats: How much donors shared clonotypes was expected to be affected by sequencing depth.

Data came from immunoSEQ multiplex PCR; TCRdb stores just in-frame clones and leaves some out. The sample includes 2 million to 3 million clones, roughly nine tenths of them seen just once. All of the donors resided in Nashville, Tennessee, and each was a Caucasian adult. V lost 2 bases and J lost 0, with 11 bases in between. The germline CDR1 and CDR2 sequences are SGHVS and FQNEAQ. The CDR3 spans 17 residues. This chain connects TRBV7-8 to TRBJ2-6; D not certain. Sequenced material: naive CD4+ T cells sorted from blood. The subset here: CD45RA+ positively selected. The TCR comes from a young man in good health. CDR3 nucleotide sequence: TGTGCCAGCAGCTTAATAGACGGCCTCTCTGGGGCCAACGTCCTGACTTTC. It specifies CASSLIDGLSGANVLTF.